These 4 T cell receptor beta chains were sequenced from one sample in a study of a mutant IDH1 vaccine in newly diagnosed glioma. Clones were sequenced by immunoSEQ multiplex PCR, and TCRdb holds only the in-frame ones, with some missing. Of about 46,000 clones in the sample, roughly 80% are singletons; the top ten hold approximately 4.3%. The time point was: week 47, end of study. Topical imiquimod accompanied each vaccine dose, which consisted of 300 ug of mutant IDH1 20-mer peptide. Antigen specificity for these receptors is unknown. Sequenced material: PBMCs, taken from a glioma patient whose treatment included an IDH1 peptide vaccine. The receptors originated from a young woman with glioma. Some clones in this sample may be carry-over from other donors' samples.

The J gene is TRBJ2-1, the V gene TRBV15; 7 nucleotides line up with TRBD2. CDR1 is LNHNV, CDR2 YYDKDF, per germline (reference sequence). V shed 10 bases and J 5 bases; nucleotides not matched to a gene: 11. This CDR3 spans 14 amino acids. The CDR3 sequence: CAKAGPHDHNEQFF. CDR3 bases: TGTGCCAAAGCGGGACCCCATGACCACAATGAGCAGTTCTTC.

Here the CDR3 DNA reads TGTGCCAGCAGTTATTTTTGTCATCCCCCGGGTGCGGAGACCCAGTACTTC. Its translation: CASSYFCHPPGAETQYF. The chain employs TRBV6-9 and TRBJ2-5, with D unclear. Germline V gene lookup returns CDR1 MNHGY and CDR2 SVAAGI. The CDR3 consists of 17 residues. V lost 1 base, J lost 5 bases, and 20 bases lay in between.

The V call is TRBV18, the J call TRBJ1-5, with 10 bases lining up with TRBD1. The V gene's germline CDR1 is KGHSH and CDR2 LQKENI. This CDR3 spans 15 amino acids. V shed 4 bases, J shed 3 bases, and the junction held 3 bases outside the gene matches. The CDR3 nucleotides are TGTGCCAGCTCACGGACAGGGGGGTTCAATCAGCCCCAGCATTTT. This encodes CASSRTGGFNQPQHF.

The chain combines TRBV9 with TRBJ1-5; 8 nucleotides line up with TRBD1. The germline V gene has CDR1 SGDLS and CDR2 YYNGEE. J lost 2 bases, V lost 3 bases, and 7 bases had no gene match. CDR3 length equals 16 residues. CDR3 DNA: TGTGCCAGCAGCGGATCGGACAGGGACGGCAATCAGCCCCAGCATTTT. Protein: CASSGSDRDGNQPQHF.